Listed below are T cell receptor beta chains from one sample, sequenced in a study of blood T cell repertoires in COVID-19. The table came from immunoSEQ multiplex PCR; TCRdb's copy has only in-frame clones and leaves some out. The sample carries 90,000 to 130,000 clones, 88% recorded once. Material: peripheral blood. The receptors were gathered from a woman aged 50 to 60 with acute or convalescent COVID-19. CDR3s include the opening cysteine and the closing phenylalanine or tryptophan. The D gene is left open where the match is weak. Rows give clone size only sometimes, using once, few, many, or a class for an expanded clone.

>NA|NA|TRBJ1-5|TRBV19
TGTGCCAGTAGTGTGGGGGGATCTGATCAGCCCCAGCATTTT
CASSVGGSDQPQHF
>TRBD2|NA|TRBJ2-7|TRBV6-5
TGTGCCAGCAAGGGTCTAGCGGACTACGAGCAGTACTTC
CASKGLADYEQYF
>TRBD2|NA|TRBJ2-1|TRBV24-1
TGTGCCACCAGTGATTTGTTAACTAGCGGGAACAATGAGCAGTTCTTC
CATSDLLTSGNNEQFF
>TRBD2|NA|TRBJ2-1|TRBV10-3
TGTGCCATCAAGGGCGGACTAGTGGATGAGCAGTTCTTC
CAIKGGLVDEQFF
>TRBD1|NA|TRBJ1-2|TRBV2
TGTGCCAGCAGTGCGGACAGGGCCTATGGCTACACCTTC
CASSADRAYGYTF
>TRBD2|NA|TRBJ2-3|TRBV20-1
TGCAGTGCTAGTCCCGGGTGGGCTAGCGGCCACACAGATACGCAGTATTTT
CSASPGWASGHTDTQYF
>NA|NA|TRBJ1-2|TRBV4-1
TGCGCCAGCAGCCAAGATGTTGAGGCGAGTGGCTACACCTTC
CASSQDVEASGYTF
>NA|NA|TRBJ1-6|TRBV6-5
TGTGCCAGCAGTCCCTCTTCGTCCTATAATTCACCCCTCCACTTT
CASSPSSSYNSPLHF
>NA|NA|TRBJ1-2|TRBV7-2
TGTGCCAGCAGCTCCCCGGGGAGGGGCTATGGCTACACCTTC
CASSSPGRGYGYTF
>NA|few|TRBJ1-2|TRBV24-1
TGTGCCACCAGTGACCCAGGGTCCGGCTACACCTTC
CATSDPGSGYTF
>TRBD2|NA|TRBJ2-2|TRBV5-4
TGTGCCAGCAGCTTACCGGGAAGGCTCCTAGCGGGGACCGGGGAGCTGTTTTTT
CASSLPGRLLAGTGELFF
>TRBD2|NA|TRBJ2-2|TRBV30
TGTGCCTGGAAAAGGACTAGTATAACCGGGGAGCTGTTTTTT
CAWKRTSITGELFF
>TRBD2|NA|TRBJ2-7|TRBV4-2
TGTGCCAGCAGCCACACCGCTAGCGGGAGTTTCTACGAGCAGTACTTC
CASSHTASGSFYEQYF
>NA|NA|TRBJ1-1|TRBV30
TGTGCCTGGAGTTCGGGGGGCACTGAAGCTTTCTTT
CAWSSGGTEAFF
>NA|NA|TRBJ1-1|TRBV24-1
TGTGCCACCAGTGATTCTGACAGACAGAACACTGAAGCTTTCTTT
CATSDSDRQNTEAFF
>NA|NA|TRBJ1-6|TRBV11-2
TGTGCCAGCAGCTTAGGACAGAATTCACCCCTCCACTTT
CASSLGQNSPLHF
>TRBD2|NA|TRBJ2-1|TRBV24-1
TGTGCCACCAGTGATTCCACCGGGACTAGCGGGAGTACGGGTTTTTACAATGAGCAGTTCTTC
CATSDSTGTSGSTGFYNEQFF
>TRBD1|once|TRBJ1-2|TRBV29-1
TGCAGCGTTGAAGAACGGACAGGGGATGGCTACACCTTC
CSVEERTGDGYTF
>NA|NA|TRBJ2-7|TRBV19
TGTGCCAGTAGTACATCCCGTGGGGGCAGCGAGCAGTACTTC
CASSTSRGGSEQYF
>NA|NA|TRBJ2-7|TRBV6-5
TGTGCCAGCAGTTACTCGTTCCAGGGCCAATACGAGCAGTACTTC
CASSYSFQGQYEQYF
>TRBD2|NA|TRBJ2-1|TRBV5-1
TGCGCCAGCAGCTCCACCCTTACTAGCGGAGCTTACAATGAGCAGTTCTTC
CASSSTLTSGAYNEQFF
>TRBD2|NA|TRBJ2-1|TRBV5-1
TGCGCCAGCAGCTTGGCCGGGGCGGCACTAGCGCCCTACAATGAGCAGTTCTTC
CASSLAGAALAPYNEQFF
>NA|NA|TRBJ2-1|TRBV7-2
TGTGCCAGCAGCTTAGATACGGGTTCCTACAATGAGCAGTTCTTC
CASSLDTGSYNEQFF
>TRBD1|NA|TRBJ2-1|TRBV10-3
TGTGCCATCAGTGAGAGCAAGTCGGACAGGGGTTTAAAAAATGAGCAGTTCTTC
CAISESKSDRGLKNEQFF
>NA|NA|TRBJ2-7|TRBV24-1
TGTGCCACCAGTGAAACCGGGACCTACGAGCAGTACTTC
CATSETGTYEQYF
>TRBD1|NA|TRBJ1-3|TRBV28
TGTGCCAGCAGTCCCACAAAGGGACAGGGGGGAGACACCATATATTTT
CASSPTKGQGGDTIYF
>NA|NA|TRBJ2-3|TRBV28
TGTGCCAGCAGTTTTAATCCTACCCCAGATACGCAGTATTTT
CASSFNPTPDTQYF
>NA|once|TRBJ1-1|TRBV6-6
TGTGCCAGCAGTTACGGACAGTCGAACACTGAAGCTTTCTTT
CASSYGQSNTEAFF